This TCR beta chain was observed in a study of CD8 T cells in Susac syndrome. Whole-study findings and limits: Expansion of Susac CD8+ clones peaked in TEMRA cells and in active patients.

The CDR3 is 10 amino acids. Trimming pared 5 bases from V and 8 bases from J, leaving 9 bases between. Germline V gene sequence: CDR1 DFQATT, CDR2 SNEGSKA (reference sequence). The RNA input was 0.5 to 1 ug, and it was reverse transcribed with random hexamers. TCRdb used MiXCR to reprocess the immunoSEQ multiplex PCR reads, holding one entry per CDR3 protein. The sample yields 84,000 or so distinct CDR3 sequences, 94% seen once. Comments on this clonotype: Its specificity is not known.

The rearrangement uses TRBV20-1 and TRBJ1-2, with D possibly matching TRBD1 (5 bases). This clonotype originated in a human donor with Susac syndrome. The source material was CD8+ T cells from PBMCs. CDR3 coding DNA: TGCAGTGCTCCGCGGGGCGGCTACACCTTC. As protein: CSAPRGGYTF.